This T cell receptor (beta chain) was observed in a study of cytomegalovirus exposure and HLA in healthy donors. This clone was picked up one time. Its antigen is currently unknown. PCR used 60 Vbeta primers and 13 Jbeta primers. Sequencing used immunoSEQ multiplex PCR; TCRdb keeps in-frame clones, though not all of them. The sample consists of fewer than 90,000 clones, about 75% of them appearing once. V lost 3 bases to trimming and J lost 2 bases; unmatched junction nucleotides: 6. CDR1 and CDR2 (germline): LNHDA, SQIVND (reference sequence). This CDR3 is 17 amino acids long. Study results and caveats: In a later analysis, V- and J-gene trimming of beta chains associated with a DCLRE1C missense variant, replicated independently. Later analysis indicated greater clonal expansion among HLA-associated TCR beta chains than among equally common other chains.

The sequenced material came from PBMCs. V gene TRBV19 combines with J gene TRBJ2-5, with TRBD2 matching 13 bases. The clonotype originates from a man aged 25-40 years in good health and CMV-seropositive. The CDR3 here is CASSMPGLAGRQETQYF. The CDR3 DNA reads TGTGCCAGTAGTATGCCGGGACTAGCGGGACGGCAAGAGACCCAGTACTTC.